This T cell receptor (beta chain) is from a study of T cells in Graves' hyperthyroidism and ophthalmopathy. On this clonotype: The antigen remains undetermined.

RNA transcripts were the template for amplifying TCR beta CDR3 regions. Researchers ran a first-round RT-PCR on the TCR CDR3 using the HTBI primer set. TCRdb ran MiXCR on the multiplex PCR reads and lists one entry per CDR3 protein. Seen here are nearly 600,000 distinct CDR3 sequences, around 13% observed once, and the top ten hold more than 4.5%. The CDR3 is 17 residues long. Per the germline V gene, CDR1 is SGHAT and CDR2 is FQNNGV. V shed 4 bases, J shed 0 bases, and the junction held 9 bases outside the gene matches. Study-wide points: The authors' 13 V-J model separated ophthalmopathy from stable hyperthyroidism.

Exclusion followed for patients with uncontrolled infection, other autoimmune disease, pregnancy or lactation. For the diagnoses, clinical symptoms, serum thyroxine and TRAb, thyroid ultrasound and orbital computed tomography were used. What was sequenced was blood. This TCR was sampled from a woman aged 25 to 45 with Graves' hyperthyroidism that later progressed to Graves' ophthalmopathy. This chain uses TRBV11-2 with TRBJ1-3, with 7 positions matching TRBD1. The CDR3 DNA reads TGTGCCAGCAGCTACTATCAGGGGGACGACTCTGGAAACACCATATATTTT. It encodes CASSYYQGDDSGNTIYF.